The source of this TCR beta chain is a study of T-cell reconstitution after alpha-beta-depleted transplantation in children. This clonotype was observed a handful of times. The V gene's germline CDR1 is SGHTA and CDR2 FQGTGA. The CDR3 has 16 residues. With V trimmed by 3 bases and J by 1 base, 1 base remained unmatched. For TCRbeta, the library was prepared with unique molecular identifiers. TCRdb used MiXCR to reprocess the PCR reads, holding one entry per CDR3 protein. The sample lists 250,000 to 350,000 distinct CDR3 sequences, approximately 9.8% occurring once. This clonotype was sampled from a human donor who donated a stem cell graft to a child with SCID. Sample: PBMCs from the stem cell graft donor, taken from the stem cell graft. This sequence joins TRBV7-3 and TRBJ2-2; 11 bases agree with TRBD2. For the CDR3, the DNA is TGTGCCAGCAGCTTTAGCGGGGGGGAGAACACCGGGGAGCTGTTTTTT. Amino acid sequence: CASSFSGGENTGELFF.